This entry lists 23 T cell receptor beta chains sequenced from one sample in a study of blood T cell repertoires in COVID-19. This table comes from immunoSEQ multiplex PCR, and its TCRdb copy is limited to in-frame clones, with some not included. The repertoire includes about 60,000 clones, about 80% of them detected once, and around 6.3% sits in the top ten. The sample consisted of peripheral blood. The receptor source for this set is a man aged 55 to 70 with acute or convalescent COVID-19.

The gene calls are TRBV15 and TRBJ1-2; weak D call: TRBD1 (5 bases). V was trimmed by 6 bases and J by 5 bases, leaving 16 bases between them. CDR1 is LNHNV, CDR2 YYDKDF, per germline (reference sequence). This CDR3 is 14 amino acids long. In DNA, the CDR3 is TGTGCCACCAGGACCGGGGGGGGAAGGTATGGCTACACCTTC. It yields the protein CATRTGGGRYGYTF.

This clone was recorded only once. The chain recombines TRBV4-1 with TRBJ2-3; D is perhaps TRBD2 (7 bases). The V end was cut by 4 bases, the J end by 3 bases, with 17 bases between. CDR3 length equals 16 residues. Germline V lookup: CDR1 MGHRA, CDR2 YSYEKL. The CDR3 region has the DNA TGCGCCAGCAGCCCCCGGGGGGCTAGCGGAACAGATACGCAGTATTTT. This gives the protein CASSPRGASGTDTQYF.

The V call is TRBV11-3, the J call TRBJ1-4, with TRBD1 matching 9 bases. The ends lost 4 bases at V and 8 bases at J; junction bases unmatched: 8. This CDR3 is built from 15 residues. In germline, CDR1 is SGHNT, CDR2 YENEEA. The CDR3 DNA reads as TGTGCCAGCAGCTCCCCCCGGGACAGGGCGGAAAAACTGTTTTTT. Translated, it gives CASSSPRDRAEKLFF.

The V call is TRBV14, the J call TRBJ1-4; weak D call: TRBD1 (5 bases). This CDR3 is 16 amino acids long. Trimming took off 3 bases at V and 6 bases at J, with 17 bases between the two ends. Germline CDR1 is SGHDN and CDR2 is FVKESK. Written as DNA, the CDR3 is TGTGCCAGCAGCCAGCGAAGGGGCAGGGATCATGAAAAACTGTTTTTT. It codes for CASSQRRGRDHEKLFF.

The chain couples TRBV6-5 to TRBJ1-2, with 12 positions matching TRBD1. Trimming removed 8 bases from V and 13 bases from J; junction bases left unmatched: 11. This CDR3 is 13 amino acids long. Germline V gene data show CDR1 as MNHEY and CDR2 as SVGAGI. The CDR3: CASRGGDRGPITF. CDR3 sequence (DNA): TGTGCCAGCCGAGGTGGGGACAGGGGGCCTATCACCTTC.

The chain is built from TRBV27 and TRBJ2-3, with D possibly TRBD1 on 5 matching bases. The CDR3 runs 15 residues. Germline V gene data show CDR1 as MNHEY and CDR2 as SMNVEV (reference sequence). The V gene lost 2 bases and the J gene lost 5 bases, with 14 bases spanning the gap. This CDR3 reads CASSLRWGARDTQYF. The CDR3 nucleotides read TGTGCCAGCAGTTTAAGATGGGGCGCGAGAGATACGCAGTATTTT.

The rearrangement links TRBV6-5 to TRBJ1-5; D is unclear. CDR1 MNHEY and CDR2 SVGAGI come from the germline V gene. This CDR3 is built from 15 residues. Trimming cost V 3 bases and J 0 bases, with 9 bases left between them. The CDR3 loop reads CASSYHRNSNQPQHF. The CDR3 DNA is TGTGCCAGCAGTTATCACAGAAATAGCAATCAGCCCCAGCATTTT.

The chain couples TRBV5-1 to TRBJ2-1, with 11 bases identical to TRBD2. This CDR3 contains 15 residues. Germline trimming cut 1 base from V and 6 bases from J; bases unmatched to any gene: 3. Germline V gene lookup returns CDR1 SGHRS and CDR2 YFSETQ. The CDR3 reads CASSLFTSGGNEQFF. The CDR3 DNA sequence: TGCGCCAGCAGCTTGTTCACTAGCGGGGGCAATGAGCAGTTCTTC.

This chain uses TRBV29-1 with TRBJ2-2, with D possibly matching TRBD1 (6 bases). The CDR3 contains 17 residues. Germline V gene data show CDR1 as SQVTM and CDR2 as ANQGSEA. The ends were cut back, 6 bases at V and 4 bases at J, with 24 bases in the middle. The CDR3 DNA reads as TGCAGCGTATCAAATGGGGGCGAGTTTAAACGCACCGGGGAGCTGTTTTTT. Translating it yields CSVSNGGEFKRTGELFF.

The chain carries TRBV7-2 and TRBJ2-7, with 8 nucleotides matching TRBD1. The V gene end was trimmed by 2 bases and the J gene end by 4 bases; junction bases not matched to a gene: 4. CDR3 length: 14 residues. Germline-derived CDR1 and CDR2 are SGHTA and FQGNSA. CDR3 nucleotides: TGTGCCAGCAGCTTACAGGGGGCATCTTACGAGCAGTACTTC. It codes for CASSLQGASYEQYF.

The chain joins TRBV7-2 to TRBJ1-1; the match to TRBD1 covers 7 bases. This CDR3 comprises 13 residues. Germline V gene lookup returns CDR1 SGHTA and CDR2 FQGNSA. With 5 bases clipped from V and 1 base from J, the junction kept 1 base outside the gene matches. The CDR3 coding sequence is TGTGCCAGCAGCCGGGACAGGAACACTGAAGCTTTCTTT. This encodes CASSRDRNTEAFF.

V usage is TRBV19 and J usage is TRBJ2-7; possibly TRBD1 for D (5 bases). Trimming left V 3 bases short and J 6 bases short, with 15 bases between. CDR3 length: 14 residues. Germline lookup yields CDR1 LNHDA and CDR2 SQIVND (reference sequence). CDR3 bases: TGTGCCAGTAGTATCTTCTCAGGGCGAGGCGAGCAGTACTTC. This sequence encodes CASSIFSGRGEQYF.

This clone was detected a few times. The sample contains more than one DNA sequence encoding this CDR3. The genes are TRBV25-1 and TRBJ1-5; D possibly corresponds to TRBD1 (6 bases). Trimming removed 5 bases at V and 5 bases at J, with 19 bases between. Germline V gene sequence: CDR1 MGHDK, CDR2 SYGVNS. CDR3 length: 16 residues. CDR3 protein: CASSSYLGGGHQPQHF. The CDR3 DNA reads TGTGCCAGCAGTTCTTACCTAGGGGGGGGGCATCAGCCCCAGCATTTT.

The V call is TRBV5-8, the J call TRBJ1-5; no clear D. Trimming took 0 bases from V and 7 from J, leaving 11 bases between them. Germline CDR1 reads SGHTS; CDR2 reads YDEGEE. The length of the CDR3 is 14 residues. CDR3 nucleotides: TGTGCCAGCAGCTTGGCCAAAGGGAGGCAGCCCCAGCATTTT. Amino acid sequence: CASSLAKGRQPQHF.

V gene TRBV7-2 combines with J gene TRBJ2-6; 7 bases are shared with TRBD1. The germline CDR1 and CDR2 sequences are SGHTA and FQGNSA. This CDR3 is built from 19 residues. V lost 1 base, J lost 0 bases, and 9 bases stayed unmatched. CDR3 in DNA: TGTGCCAGCAGCTTAGTCCGGGACAGAAAACTCTCTGGGGCCAACGTCCTGACTTTC. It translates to CASSLVRDRKLSGANVLTF.

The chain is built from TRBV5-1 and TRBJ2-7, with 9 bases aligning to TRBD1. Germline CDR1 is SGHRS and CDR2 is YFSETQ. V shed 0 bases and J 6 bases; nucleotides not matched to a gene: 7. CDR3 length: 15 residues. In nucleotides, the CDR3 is TGCGCCAGCAGCTTGGAGGGACAGGGTCCGGGCGAGCAGTACTTC. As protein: CASSLEGQGPGEQYF.

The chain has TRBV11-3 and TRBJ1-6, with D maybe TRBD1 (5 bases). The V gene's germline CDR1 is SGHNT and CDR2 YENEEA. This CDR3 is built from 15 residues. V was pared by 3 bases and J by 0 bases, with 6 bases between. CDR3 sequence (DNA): TGTGCCAGCAGCTTTAGGGGCTCCTATAATTCACCCCTCCACTTT. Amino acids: CASSFRGSYNSPLHF.

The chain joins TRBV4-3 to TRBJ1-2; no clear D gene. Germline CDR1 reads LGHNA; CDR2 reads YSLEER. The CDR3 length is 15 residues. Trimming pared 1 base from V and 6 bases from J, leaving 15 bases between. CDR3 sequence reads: CASSQAVSGEDGYTF. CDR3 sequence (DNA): TGCGCCAGCAGCCAAGCGGTGTCCGGGGAAGATGGCTACACCTTC.

The CDR3 reads CASSFFVGPVGNSNQPQHF. The CDR3 region has the DNA TGTGCCAGTAGTTTCTTTGTTGGTCCGGTGGGCAATAGCAATCAGCCCCAGCATTTT. The chain couples TRBV19 to TRBJ1-5, with D unclear. This CDR3 has 19 residues. CDR1 is LNHDA, CDR2 SQIVND, per germline (reference sequence). Trimming stripped 5 bases from V and 0 bases from J, with 23 bases between. The whole variable domain, remainder taken from reference TRBV19 and TRBJ1-5, is DGGITQSPKYLFRKEGQNVTLSCEQNLNHDAMYWYRQDPGQGLRLIYYSQIVNDFQKGDIAEGYSVSREKKESFPLTVTSAQKNPTAFYLCASSFFVGPVGNSNQPQHFGDGTRLSIL.

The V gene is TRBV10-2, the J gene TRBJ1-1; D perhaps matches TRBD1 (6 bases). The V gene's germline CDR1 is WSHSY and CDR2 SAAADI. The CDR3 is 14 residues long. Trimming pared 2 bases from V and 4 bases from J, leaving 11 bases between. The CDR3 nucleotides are TGCGCCAGCAGTGAGGAGACAGGCCTCACTGAAGCTTTCTTT. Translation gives CASSEETGLTEAFF.

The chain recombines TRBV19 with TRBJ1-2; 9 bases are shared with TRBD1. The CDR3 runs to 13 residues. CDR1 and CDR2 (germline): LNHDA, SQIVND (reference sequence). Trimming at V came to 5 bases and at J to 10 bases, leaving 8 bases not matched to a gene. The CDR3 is CASSPGQGSYYTF. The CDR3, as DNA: TGTGCCAGTAGTCCGGGACAGGGATCTTACTACACCTTC.

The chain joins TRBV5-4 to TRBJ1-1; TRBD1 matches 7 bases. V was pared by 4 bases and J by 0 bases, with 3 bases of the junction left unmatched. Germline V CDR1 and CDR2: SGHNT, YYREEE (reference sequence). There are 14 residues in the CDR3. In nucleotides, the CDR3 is TGTGCCAGCAGCACGGACAGGATGAACACTGAAGCTTTCTTT. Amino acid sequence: CASSTDRMNTEAFF.

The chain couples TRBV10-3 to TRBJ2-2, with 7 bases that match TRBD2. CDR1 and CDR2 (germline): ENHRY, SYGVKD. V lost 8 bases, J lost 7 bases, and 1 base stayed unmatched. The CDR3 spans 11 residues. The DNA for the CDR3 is TGTGCCATCGGGAGGGACGGGGAGCTGTTTTTT. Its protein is CAIGRDGELFF.